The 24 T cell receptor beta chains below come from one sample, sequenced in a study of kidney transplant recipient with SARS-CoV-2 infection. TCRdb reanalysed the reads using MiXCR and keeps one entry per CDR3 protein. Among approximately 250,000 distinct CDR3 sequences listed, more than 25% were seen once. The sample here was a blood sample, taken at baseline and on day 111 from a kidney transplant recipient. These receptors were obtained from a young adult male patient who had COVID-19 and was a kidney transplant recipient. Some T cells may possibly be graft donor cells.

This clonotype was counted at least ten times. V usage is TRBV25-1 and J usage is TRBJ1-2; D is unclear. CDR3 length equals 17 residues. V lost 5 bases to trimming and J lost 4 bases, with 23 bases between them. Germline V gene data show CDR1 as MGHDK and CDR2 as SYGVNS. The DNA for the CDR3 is TGTGCCAGCAGTTCGTATCTAGAACTGGGAAAGACCTATGGCTACACCTTC. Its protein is CASSSYLELGKTYGYTF.

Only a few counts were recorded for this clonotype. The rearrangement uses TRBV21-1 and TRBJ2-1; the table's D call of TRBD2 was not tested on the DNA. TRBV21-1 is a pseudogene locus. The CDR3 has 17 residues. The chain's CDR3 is CASSLTRKGTLSNEQFF. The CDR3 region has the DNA TGTGCCAGCAGCCTAACCCGCAAGGGAACCCTTAGCAATGAGCAGTTCTTC.

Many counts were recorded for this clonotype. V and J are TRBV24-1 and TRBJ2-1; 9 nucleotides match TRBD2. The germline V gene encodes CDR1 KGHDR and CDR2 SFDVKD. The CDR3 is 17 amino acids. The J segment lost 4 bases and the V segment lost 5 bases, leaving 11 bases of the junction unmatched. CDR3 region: CATSVSSGATLYNEQFF. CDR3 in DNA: TGTGCCACCAGTGTGTCTAGCGGGGCGACTTTGTACAATGAGCAGTTCTTC.

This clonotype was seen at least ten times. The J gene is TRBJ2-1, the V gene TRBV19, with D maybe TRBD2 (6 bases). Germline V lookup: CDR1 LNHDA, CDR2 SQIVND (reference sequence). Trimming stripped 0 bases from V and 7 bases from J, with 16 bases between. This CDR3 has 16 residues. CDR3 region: CASSIEPEGLGNEQFF. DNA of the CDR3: TGTGCCAGTAGTATAGAGCCGGAGGGCCTGGGGAATGAGCAGTTCTTC.

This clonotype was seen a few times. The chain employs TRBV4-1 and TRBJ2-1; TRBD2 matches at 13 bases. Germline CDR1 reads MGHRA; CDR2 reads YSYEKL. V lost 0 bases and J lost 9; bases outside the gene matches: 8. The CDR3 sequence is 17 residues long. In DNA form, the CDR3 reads TGCGCCAGCAGCCAAGATATCTGGACTAGCGGGAGAGGTGAGCAGTTCTTC. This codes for CASSQDIWTSGRGEQFF.

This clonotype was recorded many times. CDR3 loop: CASSPRSGRGETQYF. CDR3 DNA: TGTGCCAGTAGTCCTCGTAGCGGGAGAGGAGAGACCCAGTACTTC. This chain connects TRBV19 to TRBJ2-5, with 9 bases matching TRBD2. This CDR3 region has 15 residues. Germline loops: CDR1 LNHDA, CDR2 SQIVND (reference sequence). The V segment lost 5 bases and the J segment 4 bases; nucleotides outside the gene matches: 8.

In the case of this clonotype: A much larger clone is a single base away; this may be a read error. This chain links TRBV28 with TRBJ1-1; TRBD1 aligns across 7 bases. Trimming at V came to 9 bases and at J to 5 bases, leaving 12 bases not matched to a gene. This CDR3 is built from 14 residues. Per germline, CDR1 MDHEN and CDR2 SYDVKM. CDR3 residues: CARSTPGTVTEAFF. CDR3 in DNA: TGTGCCAGAAGTACGCCCGGGACAGTAACTGAAGCTTTCTTT.

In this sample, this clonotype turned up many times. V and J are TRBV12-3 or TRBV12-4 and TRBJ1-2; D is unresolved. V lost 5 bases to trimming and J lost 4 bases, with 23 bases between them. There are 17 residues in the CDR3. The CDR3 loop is CASSIWSSFRKTYGYTF. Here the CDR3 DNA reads TGTGCCAGCAGTATATGGAGCAGCTTCCGAAAGACCTATGGCTACACCTTC.

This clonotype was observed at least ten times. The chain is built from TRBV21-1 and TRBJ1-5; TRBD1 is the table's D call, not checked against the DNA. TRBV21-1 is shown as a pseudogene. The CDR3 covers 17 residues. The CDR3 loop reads CASSEVDRDSGNQPQHF. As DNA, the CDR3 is TGTGCCAGCAGCGAAGTGGACAGGGACAGTGGCAATCAGCCCCAGCATTTT.

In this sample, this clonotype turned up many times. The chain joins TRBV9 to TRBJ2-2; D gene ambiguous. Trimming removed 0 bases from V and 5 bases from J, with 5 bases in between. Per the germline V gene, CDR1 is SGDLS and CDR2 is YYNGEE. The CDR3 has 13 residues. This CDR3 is CASSVDSTGELFF. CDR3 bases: TGTGCCAGCAGCGTAGACAGTACCGGGGAGCTGTTTTTT.

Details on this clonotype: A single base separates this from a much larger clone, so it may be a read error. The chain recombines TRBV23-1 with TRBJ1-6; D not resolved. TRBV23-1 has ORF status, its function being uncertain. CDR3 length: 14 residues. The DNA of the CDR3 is TGCGCCAGCAGTCAGAGCTCCTATAATCCACCCCTCCACTTT. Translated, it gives CASSQSSYNPPLHF.

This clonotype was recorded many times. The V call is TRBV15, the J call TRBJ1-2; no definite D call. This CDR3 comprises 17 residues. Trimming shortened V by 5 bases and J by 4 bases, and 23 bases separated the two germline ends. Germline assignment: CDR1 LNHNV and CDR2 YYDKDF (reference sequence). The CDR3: CATSYTKRCGKTYGYTF. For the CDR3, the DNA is TGTGCCACCAGCTATACCAAAAGGTGTGGAAAGACCTATGGCTACACCTTC.

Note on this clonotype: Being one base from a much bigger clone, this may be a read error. CDR3: CTSRRGAVMRGTQYF. CDR3 nucleotide sequence: TGTACCAGCAGGCGAGGGGCGGTGATGCGGGGTACGCAGTATTTT. V and J are TRBV11-2 and TRBJ2-3; D might be TRBD2 (6 bases). CDR1 SGHAT and CDR2 FQNNGV come from the germline V gene. CDR3 size: 15 residues. Using reference TRBV11-2 and TRBJ2-3 for the parts outside the CDR3, the full variable domain is EAGVAQSPRYKIIEKRQSVAFWCNPISGHATLYWYQQILGQGPKLLIQFQNNGVVDDSQLPKDRFSAERLKGVDSTLKIQPAKLEDSAVYLCTSRRGAVMRGTQYFGPGTRLTVL.

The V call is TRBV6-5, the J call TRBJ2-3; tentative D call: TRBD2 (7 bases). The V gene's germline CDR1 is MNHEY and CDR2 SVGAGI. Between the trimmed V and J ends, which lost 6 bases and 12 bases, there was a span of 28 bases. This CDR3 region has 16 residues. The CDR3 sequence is CASSEDTYTGRVSQYF. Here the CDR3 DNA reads TGTGCCAGCAGCGAAGACACCTATACAGGGAGGGTTTCCCAGTATTTT.

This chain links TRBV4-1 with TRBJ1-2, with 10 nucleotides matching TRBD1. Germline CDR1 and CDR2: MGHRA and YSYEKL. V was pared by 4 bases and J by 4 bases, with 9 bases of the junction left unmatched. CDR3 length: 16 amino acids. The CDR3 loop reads CASSRGRTGGTYGYTF. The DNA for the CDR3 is TGCGCCAGCAGCCGAGGCAGGACAGGGGGTACCTATGGCTACACCTTC.

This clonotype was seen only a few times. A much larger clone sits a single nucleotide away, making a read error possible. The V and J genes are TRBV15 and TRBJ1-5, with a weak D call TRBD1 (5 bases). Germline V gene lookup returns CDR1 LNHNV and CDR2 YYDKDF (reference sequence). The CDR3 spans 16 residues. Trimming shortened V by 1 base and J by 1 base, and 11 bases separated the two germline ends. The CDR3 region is CATSRGRGVSNQPQHF. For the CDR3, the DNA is TGTGCCACCAGCAGAGGTCGAGGGGTGAGCAATCAGCCCCAGCATTTT.

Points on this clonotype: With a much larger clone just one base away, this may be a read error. CDR3 sequence reads: CAWGNQRYRKTYGYTF. The CDR3 coding sequence is TGTGCCTGGGGGAATCAGCGTTATAGAAAGACCTATGGCTACACCTTC. The rearrangement uses TRBV30 and TRBJ1-2, with D unclear. V lost 5 bases, J lost 4 bases, and 23 bases lay in between. The CDR3 runs to 16 residues. Germline V lookup: CDR1 GTSNPN, CDR2 SVGIG (reference sequence).

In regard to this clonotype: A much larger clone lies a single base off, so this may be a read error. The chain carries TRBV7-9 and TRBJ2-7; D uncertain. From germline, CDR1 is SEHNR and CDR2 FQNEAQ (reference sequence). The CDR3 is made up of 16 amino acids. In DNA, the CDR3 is TGTGCCAGCGGCTTAGAGGTGTTAGGTCTTGCTCTCGAGCAGTACTTC. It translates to CASGLEVLGLALEQYF.

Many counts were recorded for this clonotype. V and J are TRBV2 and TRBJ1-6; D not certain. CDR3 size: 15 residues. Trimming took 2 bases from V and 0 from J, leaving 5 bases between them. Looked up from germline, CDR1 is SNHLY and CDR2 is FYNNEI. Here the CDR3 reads CASSESYSYNSPLHF. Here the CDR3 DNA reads TGTGCCAGCAGTGAAAGCTACTCCTATAATTCACCCCTCCACTTT.

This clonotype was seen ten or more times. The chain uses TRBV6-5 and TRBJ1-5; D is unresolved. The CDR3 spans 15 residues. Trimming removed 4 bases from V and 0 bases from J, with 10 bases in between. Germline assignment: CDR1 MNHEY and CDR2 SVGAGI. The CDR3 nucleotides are TGTGCCAGCAGTTCCTCCCCCTATAGCAATCAGCCCCAGCATTTT. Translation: CASSSSPYSNQPQHF.

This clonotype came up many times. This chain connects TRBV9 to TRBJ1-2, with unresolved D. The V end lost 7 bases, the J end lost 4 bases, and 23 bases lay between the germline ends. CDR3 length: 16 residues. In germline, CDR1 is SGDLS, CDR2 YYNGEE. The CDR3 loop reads CASHDTYSRKTYGYTF. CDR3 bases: TGTGCCAGCCATGATACGTACTCAAGAAAGACCTATGGCTACACCTTC.

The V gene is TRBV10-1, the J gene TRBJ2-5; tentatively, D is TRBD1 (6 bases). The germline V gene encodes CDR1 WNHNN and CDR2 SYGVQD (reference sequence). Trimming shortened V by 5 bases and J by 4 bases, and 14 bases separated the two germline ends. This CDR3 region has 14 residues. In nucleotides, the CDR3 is TGCGCCAGCAGTAGGGGACACCCAAGAGAGACCCAGTACTTC. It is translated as CASSRGHPRETQYF.

The CDR3 coding sequence is TGTGCCAGCAGCGGCGGGAGCACCGAAGCTTTCTTT. It yields the protein CASSGGSTEAFF. This rearrangement joins TRBV7-9 to TRBJ1-1; D is unclear. Germline-derived CDR1 and CDR2 are SEHNR and FQNEAQ (reference sequence). The V end lost 5 bases, the J end lost 8 bases, and 12 bases lay between the germline ends. The CDR3 consists of 12 residues.

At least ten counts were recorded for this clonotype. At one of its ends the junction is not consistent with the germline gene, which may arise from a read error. CDR3 loop: CASSLSGSGGGLF. The DNA of the CDR3 is TGTGCCAGCAGTTTATCGGGAAGCGGGGGGGGCCTCTTC. This chain joins TRBV27 and TRBJ2-1; the match to TRBD2 covers 10 bases. This CDR3 is 13 amino acids long. The germline V gene has CDR1 MNHEY and CDR2 SMNVEV (reference sequence).